This TCR beta chain derives from a study of blood T cell repertoires in COVID-19 (TCRdb year 2020). Background on the whole study: The collaborator samples originated in the United States, Italy and Spain and spanned the acute and convalescent phases of COVID-19. The material from the prospective study consisted of cDNA or gDNA derived from T cells, B-cell-depleted T cells, or PBMCs. Deeply sampled blood TCRbeta repertoires from subjects exposed to, actively infected with, or recovered from COVID-19 were included in the dataset. The repertoires were made available in a free public database intended to serve as a resource for research on the immune response to SARS-CoV-2. Samples came from the ongoing ImmuneRACE study (first 160 participants) plus 1,254 subjects from 6 global collaborators. A de-identified subject ID, COVID-19 status, age in years and sex were almost always included in the sample metadata. Where available, HLA class I and class II types were obtained from metadata supplied by the sample provider rather than from assay-based typing.

The paper's findings and limits, for the study overall: The amount of clinical and demographic metadata varied by source and participant and was provided uncurated.

Whole blood was collected in K2EDTA tubes by collaborating institutions according to the institutions' own protocols. Collaborator samples were shipped for TCRbeta analysis as frozen whole blood, isolated PBMCs, or DNA extracted from either sample type. V is pared back by 1 base and J by 8 bases, with 15 bases lying between the germline termini. From the cysteine up to the phenylalanine, the CDR3 has a length of 15 residues. Only CDR3 DNA is held: 45 bases, read in frame from base 1. The germline V gene supplies CDR1 MGHRA and CDR2 YSYEKL. TCRbeta CDR3 regions were amplified from genomic DNA using the immunoSEQ Assay, a bias-controlled multiplex PCR. The paper's processing steps were these. The number of nucleated cells in each sample was estimated by amplification of reference gene primers within the assay. To quantify the absolute abundance of each unique TCRbeta CDR3 rearrangement, sequence reads were collapsed and filtered. For each sample, productive Simpson clonality was calculated by taking the square root of Simpson's diversity index across productive rearrangements. TCRdb limited this immuneACCESS table to in-frame rearrangements with V and J called. A share of clones is missing; checked studies link under half to unresolved V genes, and the rest is unexplained. V, J and clone size were drawn from that table, and D and trimming were deduced from the DNA. In all, the sample holds about 180,000 clones, and less than 85% of those were seen once. The ten largest clones take up 6% to 8.5% of the sample.

To note about this clone: Its cognate antigen has yet to be identified. Qualities for individual bases were not recorded, and no much larger clone is one base off.

The sequenced sample consisted of peripheral blood. The receptor was derived from a human donor in a cohort sampled during active COVID-19. The V and J segments used are TRBV4-1 and TRBJ2-1, with a weak D call of TRBD2 (7 bases match). The DNA sequence reads TGCGCCAGCAGCCAAGTGGGGGGGGCCCGAGATGAGCAGTTCTTC. This encodes CASSQVGGARDEQFF.